Below are 6 T cell receptor beta chains sequenced from a single sample in a study of cytomegalovirus exposure and HLA in healthy donors. Primers included in the PCR were 60 Vbeta and 13 Jbeta primers. Sequencing used immunoSEQ multiplex PCR; TCRdb keeps in-frame clones, though not all of them. This sample has about 120,000 clones, with around four fifths found just once. Material: PBMCs. The receptor set was obtained from a man aged 25 to 40 in good health and CMV-seropositive.

The chain joins TRBV18 to TRBJ1-2; 7 bases are a match to TRBD1. From germline, CDR1 is KGHSH and CDR2 LQKENI. With 5 bases clipped from V and 13 bases from J, the junction kept 16 bases outside the gene matches. The CDR3 totals 14 residues. CDR3 in amino acids: CASSDNRDSFLSTF. The CDR3 nucleotides read TGTGCCAGCTCAGACAACCGGGACAGTTTCTTAAGCACCTTC.

In nucleotides, the CDR3 is TGTGCCAGCAGCCAATGGAGTGGACAGCCCCAGCATTTT. It is translated as CASSQWSGQPQHF. The chain has TRBV14 and TRBJ1-5; D gene unclear. The CDR3 length is 13 residues. Trimming took 2 bases from V and 7 from J, leaving 9 bases between them. Germline CDR1 is SGHDN and CDR2 is FVKESK.

The chain is built from TRBV15 and TRBJ1-2; TRBD1 matches at 7 bases. Trimming at V came to 4 bases and at J to 5 bases, leaving 7 bases not matched to a gene. CDR1 is LNHNV and CDR2 is YYDKDF in the germline V gene (reference sequence). This CDR3 spans 14 amino acids. This CDR3 reads CATSMDRSGYGYTF. Here the CDR3 DNA reads TGTGCCACCAGCATGGACAGGTCAGGATATGGCTACACCTTC.

The chain couples TRBV4-2 to TRBJ1-2; 9 nucleotides align to TRBD1. The germline V gene has CDR1 LGHNA and CDR2 YNFKEQ. The V gene end was trimmed by 3 bases and the J gene end by 4 bases; junction bases not matched to a gene: 12. CDR3 length equals 17 residues. CDR3 amino acids: CASSQGPRDRAAYGYTF. As DNA, the CDR3 is TGTGCCAGCAGCCAGGGACCTCGGGACAGGGCGGCCTATGGCTACACCTTC.

The CDR3 bases are TGTGCCAGCAGCTGGACGACTACCACCTACGAGCAGTACTTC. It translates to CASSWTTTTYEQYF. The chain combines TRBV7-8 with TRBJ2-7, with D perhaps TRBD2 (5 bases). V lost 4 bases to trimming and J lost 2 bases, with 12 bases between them. The CDR3 is 14 amino acids. CDR1 is SGHVS, CDR2 FQNEAQ, per germline.

The J gene is TRBJ1-1, the V gene TRBV6-1; no clear D. Trimming took off 6 bases at V and 1 base at J, with 3 bases between the two ends. Germline V gene sequence: CDR1 MNHNS, CDR2 SASEGT. This CDR3 spans 11 amino acids. This chain's CDR3 is CASRRNTEAFF. The CDR3 nucleotides read TGTGCCAGCAGGAGGAACACTGAAGCTTTCTTT.